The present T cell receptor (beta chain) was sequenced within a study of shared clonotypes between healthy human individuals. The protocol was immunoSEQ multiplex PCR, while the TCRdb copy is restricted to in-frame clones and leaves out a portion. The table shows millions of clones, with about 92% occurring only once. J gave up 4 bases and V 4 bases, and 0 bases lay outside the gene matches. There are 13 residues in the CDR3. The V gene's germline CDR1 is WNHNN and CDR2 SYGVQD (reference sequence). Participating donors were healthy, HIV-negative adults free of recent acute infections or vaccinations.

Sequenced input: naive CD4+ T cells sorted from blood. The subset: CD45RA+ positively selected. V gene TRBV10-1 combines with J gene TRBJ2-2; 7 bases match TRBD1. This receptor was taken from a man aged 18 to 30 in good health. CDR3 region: CASSGQGTGELFF. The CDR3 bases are TGCGCCAGCAGTGGACAGGGCACCGGGGAGCTGTTTTTT.